Reported below is one TCR beta chain. There is no known antigen for this receptor. Base-call qualities are not available, and no considerably larger clone is one nucleotide away. The library was prepared using the immunoSEQ multiplex PCR assay. The table comes from immuneACCESS by way of TCRdb, which keeps in-frame sequences with V and J called. Part of the clones is missing from these tables; in studies checked, under half for an unresolved V gene and the rest for unknown reasons. For this sample there are tens of thousands of clones; about 89% appear just once. The biggest ten clones account for under 0.5% of the sample. The sample belongs to a study of technical replicates of blood from several donors (dated by TCRdb to 2017 to 2019). The CDR3 starts with the cysteine, ends with the phenylalanine, and has 16 residues. Kept here is only the CDR3 DNA, which spans 48 bases and is read in frame from base 1. CDR1 SGHTA and CDR2 FQGTGA are derived from the germline V gene. V sheds 5 bases and J sheds 4 bases, leaving 17 bases between their ends.

The sequence was obtained from a human donor in good health. The sequence is built from TRBV7-3 and TRBJ2-2; TRBD2 is a possible D gene, resting on 5 matching bases. The sequencing sample was made of T cells isolated from PBMCs. The bases read TGTGCCAGCAGCCCCAGGAGGCAATCGAGCACCGGGGAGCTGTTTTTT. It translates as CASSPRRQSSTGELFF.